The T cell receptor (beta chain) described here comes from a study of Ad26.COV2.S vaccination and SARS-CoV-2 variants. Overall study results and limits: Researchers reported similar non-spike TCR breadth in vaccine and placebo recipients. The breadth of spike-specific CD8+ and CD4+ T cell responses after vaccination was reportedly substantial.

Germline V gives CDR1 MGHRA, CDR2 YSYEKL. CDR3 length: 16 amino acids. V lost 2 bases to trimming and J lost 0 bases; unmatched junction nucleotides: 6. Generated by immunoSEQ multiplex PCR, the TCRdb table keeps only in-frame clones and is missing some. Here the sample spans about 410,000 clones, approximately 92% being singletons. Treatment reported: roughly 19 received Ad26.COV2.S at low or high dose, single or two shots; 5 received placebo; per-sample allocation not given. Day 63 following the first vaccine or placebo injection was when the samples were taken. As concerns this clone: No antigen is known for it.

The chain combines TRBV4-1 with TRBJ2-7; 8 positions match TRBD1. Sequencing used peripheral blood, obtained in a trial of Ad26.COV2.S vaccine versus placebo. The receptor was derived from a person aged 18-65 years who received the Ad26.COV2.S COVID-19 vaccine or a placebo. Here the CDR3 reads CASSQTGTGLSYEQYF. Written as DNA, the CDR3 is TGCGCCAGCAGCCAAACCGGGACAGGACTCTCCTACGAGCAGTACTTC.